This T cell receptor beta chain was sequenced in a study of shared clonotypes between healthy human individuals (dated by TCRdb to the early 2020s). For the wider study: The cohort included a few men and a couple of women between 18 and 49 years of age. For each donor, three plates each were used for CD4 naive and CD4 memory, two plates were used for CD8 naive, and one plate was used for CD8 memory. Libraries were prepared and TCR repertoires were sequenced by different laboratories using diverse techniques, in order to increase sequencing depth and limit assay-specific biases. The study deeply sequenced blood TCR repertoires of about 5 healthy adults to estimate repertoire size and the extent of clonotype sharing between individuals. Leukapheresis yielded between about 0.85 and 9 billion PBMCs per donor.

Comment on this clone: Its binding antigen is unknown. Base quality data are lacking; no much larger clone is found one base away.

Using the deep immunoSEQ assay, multiplex PCR amplified TCR CDR3 regions from genomic DNA. Extracted genomic DNA from each cell subset was spread evenly across all wells of several immunoSEQ 96-well plates, with each plate serving as a replicate. For sorted subsets, each replicate PCR was loaded with roughly 0.2 ug genomic DNA, equivalent to approximately 27,000 T cell genomes. Purified libraries were measured with a Qubit 3.0 fluorometer, size-checked on a Bioanalyzer 2100, and measured again with the KAPA Library Quantification kit. Each immunoSEQ 96-well plate was sequenced on its own single-read 150-cycle Illumina NextSeq 550 flow cell. In the source study's methods: The immunoSEQ output contained only junctional sequences without quality scores, so filtering could not match that applied to full-length reads. Sequences were annotated with PyIR, a Python wrapper for IgBLAST v1.9, and V/J genes and CDR3 were assigned using IMGT germline references. Reads were filtered out if the reads had weak V/J assignments (E-value above 1e-6), no CDR3, stop codons, out-of-frame junctions, or ambiguous translated residues. V3J clonotypes were defined by identical inferred V gene, J gene, and CDR3 amino acid sequence. Percentage overlap between repertoires was calculated by dividing the number of shared unique clonotypes by the size of the smaller repertoire. Repertoire richness was assessed with RTK rarefaction, the Chao1 estimator, and Recon v2.1 estimates of unobserved clonotypes. OLGA was used to compute generation probabilities for all TCRbeta clonotypes that the gDNA method yielded from four donors. Held by TCRdb, this immuneACCESS table contains in-frame sequences only and omits some clones. Under half of the omission traces to an unresolved V gene where checked; the cause of the rest is unknown. The DNA gave D and trimming, while V, J and clone size come from that table. This sample gives 600,000 to 750,000 clones in total; around 77% of them show up just once. Under 2% of the sample goes to the ten largest clones.

Donors were healthy HIV-negative adults with no recently reported acute infections or vaccinations. Only Caucasian adults living in Nashville, Tennessee, USA were represented among the donors. CD4+ T cells were enriched by magnetic negative selection, after which naive cells were positively selected on CD45RA and the negative fraction was taken as the memory subset. After blood collection by leukapheresis, PBMCs were isolated using Ficoll-Histopaque density gradient centrifugation and then cryopreserved in the vapor phase of liquid nitrogen. Purity and quantity of every magnetically sorted T cell population were checked by analytical flow cytometry. Genomic DNA was isolated from every sorted fraction and measured by UV absorbance on a Nanodrop 2000c. Study-wide conclusions, independent of this receptor: Because the study included a small number of donors, the genetic and exposure-history diversity represented was limited. Incomplete sequencing was indicated by rarefaction of sorted-subset datasets, despite the large sequencing depth. Larger estimated clonotype richness was generally found for naive subsets than for memory subsets. Sampling was limited to blood, and TCR repertoires in tissue likely differ from TCR repertoires in blood. Pairwise subsampling indicated that sequencing depth was expected to affect the degree of clonotype sharing among donors. Clonotypes shared by all four sorted-subset donors showed higher generation probabilities than non-shared clonotypes. Across a handful of donors, around 5% of naive CD4, more than 3% of naive CD8, around 2.5% of memory CD4, and under 0.45% of memory CD8 clonotypes were shared.

The sequencing input was memory CD4+ T cells sorted from blood. The cell subset or site label corresponds to: CD45RA-negative fraction. The receptor was isolated from a woman aged 30 to 39 in good health.

Here the CDR3 is given as CAISSRDGNQPQHF. DNA sequence: TGTGCCATCAGCTCCCGGGACGGAAATCAGCCCCAGCATTTT. The V and J segments used are TRBV10-3 and TRBJ1-5; tentative D gene TRBD1, with 5 bases matching. The CDR3 measures 14 amino acids from cysteine to phenylalanine. The DNA shown is the 42-base CDR3, in frame from base 1. CDR1 and CDR2 (ENHRY, SYGVKD) derive from the germline V gene. V and J lose 6 bases and 4 bases, and a span of 13 bases separates them.